This T cell receptor beta chain came from a study of PD-L1 blockade in urothelial cancer. Across the whole study: Blood analysis occurred 3 weeks (second dose) and 6 weeks after treatment start. Median T cell yield from blood was approximately 150,000.

TCRdb's copy holds only in-frame clones and misses some; the assay was immunoSEQ multiplex PCR. In the table there are tens of thousands of clones, 70% to 90% of which are singletons. This clonotype was sampled from a man aged 50-59 years with urothelial cancer. The material was PBMCs, obtained around atezolizumab (anti-PD-L1) treatment.

This CDR3 reads CASSRGQVNTEAFF. The CDR3, as DNA: TGTGCCAGCAGCCGGGGACAGGTGAACACTGAAGCTTTCTTT. This rearrangement joins TRBV5-6 to TRBJ1-1; 8 nucleotides align to TRBD1. The CDR3 has 14 residues. The germline V gene has CDR1 SGHDT and CDR2 YYEEEE. Trimming took 4 bases from V and 0 from J; bases not matched to a gene: 2.